The 9 T cell receptor beta chains reported below all come from one sample, sequenced in a study of T-cell memory formation after mild COVID-19. One entry per CDR3 protein results from TCRdb running MiXCR on the 5' RACE reads. This table holds hundreds of thousands of distinct CDR3 sequences, roughly 19% found once. The material sequenced was PBMCs or a T cell subset sorted from them (not recorded which). All receptors derive from a man aged 18 to 29 who had mild COVID-19 (a few samples of this study predate the infection). Cell type and time point are not known.

This clonotype was recorded at least ten times. V is TRBV11-1 and J is TRBJ1-2; unclear D gene. The germline gives CDR1 SGHAT, CDR2 FQDESV (reference sequence). Trimming took off 4 bases at V and 5 bases at J, with 8 bases between the two ends. The CDR3 sequence is 12 residues long. CDR3 protein: CASSSYEYGYTF. The CDR3 region has the DNA TGTGCCAGCAGCTCCTACGAATATGGCTACACCTTC.

The chain carries TRBV5-1 and TRBJ2-4, with TRBD2 matching over 13 bases. The length of the CDR3 is 19 residues. Trimming removed 4 bases from V and 0 bases from J; junction bases left unmatched: 10. Germline V gene data show CDR1 as SGHRS and CDR2 as YFSETQ. CDR3 residues: CASSPRGLAGHTAKNIQYF. CDR3 in DNA: TGCGCCAGCAGCCCGAGGGGACTAGCGGGACACACAGCCAAAAACATTCAGTACTTC.

This clonotype has only a few counts. This chain links TRBV7-3 with TRBJ2-2; 7 nucleotides match TRBD1. Germline V gives CDR1 SGHTA, CDR2 FQGTGA. The J segment lost 6 bases and the V segment lost 3 bases, leaving 7 bases of the junction unmatched. The CDR3 runs to 15 residues. CDR3 nucleotides: TGTGCCAGCAGCTTTGCTGGGCAGGGGGCCGGGGAGCTGTTTTTT. Translation gives CASSFAGQGAGELFF.

This clonotype occurred a few times. The J gene is TRBJ2-1, the V gene TRBV6-5; 11 bases map to TRBD2. The CDR3 runs to 18 residues. V gave up 6 bases and J gave up 5 bases; unmatched junction bases: 15. The V gene's germline CDR1 is MNHEY and CDR2 SVGAGI. The CDR3 DNA sequence: TGTGCCAGCAGCCCTATGGGACTAGCGGCCGGGATTAACAATGAGCAGTTCTTC. It specifies CASSPMGLAAGINNEQFF.

The CDR3 sequence: CASSLGSGGQVTDTQYF. The CDR3 region has the DNA TGTGCCAGCAGCTTAGGATCGGGGGGGCAGGTCACAGATACGCAGTATTTT. J is TRBJ2-3 and V is TRBV7-6, with 8 bases identical to TRBD2. V was clipped by 1 base and J by 2 bases; unmatched bases: 8. In germline, CDR1 is SGHVS, CDR2 FNYEAQ. This CDR3 region has 17 residues.

This clonotype was seen repeatedly, ten times or more. The chain joins TRBV12-3 or TRBV12-4 to TRBJ2-2, with D possibly being TRBD1 (5 bases). The V end was cut by 0 bases, the J end by 4 bases, with 6 bases between. This CDR3 comprises 14 residues. The CDR3 DNA sequence: TGTGCCAGCAGTTTAGCCAGGGCCACCGGGGAGCTGTTTTTT. As protein: CASSLARATGELFF.

This clonotype was counted only a few times. The chain employs TRBV6-5 and TRBJ1-1; D not resolved. The V end lost 5 bases, the J end lost 0 bases, and 10 bases lay between the germline ends. CDR1 and CDR2 from the germline V gene are MNHEY and SVGAGI. The CDR3 spans 14 residues. The CDR3 reads CASSGWLLNTEAFF. For the CDR3, the DNA is TGTGCCAGCAGTGGGTGGCTCCTGAACACTGAAGCTTTCTTT.

The chain carries TRBV19 and TRBJ2-2; maybe TRBD2 (5 bases). This CDR3 is built from 17 residues. Germline V gene data show CDR1 as LNHDA and CDR2 as SQIVND (reference sequence). The V and J ends lost 7 bases and 6 bases respectively, with 24 bases between them. The chain's CDR3 is CASKYSLNPLRAGELFF. The CDR3 nucleotides read TGTGCCAGTAAATACTCACTTAACCCTCTGAGGGCCGGGGAGCTGTTTTTT. Full variable domain (rest looked up from reference TRBV19 and TRBJ2-2): DGGITQSPKYLFRKEGQNVTLSCEQNLNHDAMYWYRQDPGQGLRLIYYSQIVNDFQKGDIAEGYSVSREKKESFPLTVTSAQKNPTAFYLCASKYSLNPLRAGELFFGEGSRLTVL.

This clonotype has just a few counts. The rearrangement links TRBV6-5 to TRBJ1-2, with 7 bases aligning to TRBD1. The CDR3 consists of 14 residues. The V segment lost 7 bases and the J segment 2 bases; nucleotides outside the gene matches: 7. Germline lookup yields CDR1 MNHEY and CDR2 SVGAGI. CDR3 DNA: TGTGCCAGCATGAGGGACAGCTCCAACTATGGCTACACCTTC. Protein product: CASMRDSSNYGYTF.